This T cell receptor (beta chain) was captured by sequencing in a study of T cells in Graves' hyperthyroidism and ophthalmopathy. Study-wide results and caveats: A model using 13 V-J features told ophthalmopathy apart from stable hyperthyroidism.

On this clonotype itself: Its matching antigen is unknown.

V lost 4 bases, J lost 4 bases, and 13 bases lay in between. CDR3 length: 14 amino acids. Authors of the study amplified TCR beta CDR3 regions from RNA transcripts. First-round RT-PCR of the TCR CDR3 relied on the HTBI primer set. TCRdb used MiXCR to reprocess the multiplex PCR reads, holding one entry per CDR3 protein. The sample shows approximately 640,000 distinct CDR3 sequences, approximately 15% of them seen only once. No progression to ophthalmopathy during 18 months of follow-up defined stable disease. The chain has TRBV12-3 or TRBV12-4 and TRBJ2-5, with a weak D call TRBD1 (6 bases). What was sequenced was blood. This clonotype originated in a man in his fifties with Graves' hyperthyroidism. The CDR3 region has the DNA TGTGCCAGCAGTTCCTACAGGGTTCGAGAGACCCAGTACTTC. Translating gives CASSSYRVRETQYF.